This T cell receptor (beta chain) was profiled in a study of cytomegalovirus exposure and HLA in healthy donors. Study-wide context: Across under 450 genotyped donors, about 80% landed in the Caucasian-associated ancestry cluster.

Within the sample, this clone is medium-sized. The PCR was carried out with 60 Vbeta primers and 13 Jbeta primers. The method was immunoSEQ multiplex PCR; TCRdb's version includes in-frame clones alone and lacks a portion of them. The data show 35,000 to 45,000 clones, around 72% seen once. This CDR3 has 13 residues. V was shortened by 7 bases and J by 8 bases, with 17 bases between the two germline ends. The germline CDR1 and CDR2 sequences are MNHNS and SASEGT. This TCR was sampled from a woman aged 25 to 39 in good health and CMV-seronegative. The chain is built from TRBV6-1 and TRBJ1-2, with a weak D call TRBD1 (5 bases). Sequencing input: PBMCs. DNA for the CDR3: TGTGCCAGCACCGAAGGGGAAAGTGGCGGCTACACCTTC. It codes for CASTEGESGGYTF.